This note documents a single T cell receptor (beta chain) sequence. In this sample, this clonotype turned up many times. The specificity of this receptor is unknown. No base quality values were provided; no much bigger clone lies one nucleotide off. The record originates from a study of Graves' ophthalmopathy and Graves' hyperthyroidism (dated by TCRdb to the late 2010s). Study-wide context: Peripheral blood was collected at initial diagnosis, prior to any treatment. To tell Graves' ophthalmopathy apart from Graves' hyperthyroidism, and to predict which patients would progress to ophthalmopathy, the study relied on TCR beta repertoire signatures. In total, 135 blood samples were TCR-sequenced: some 43 ophthalmopathy, some 75 hyperthyroidism and approximately 17 hyperthyroidism-to-ophthalmopathy patients. A discovery set of 100 patients (43 ophthalmopathy, 55 to 60 stable hyperthyroidism) was enrolled to explore V-J signatures distinguishing ophthalmopathy from hyperthyroidism. The independent validation cohort included about 19 hyperthyroidism patients plus 17 patients who later progressed from hyperthyroidism to ophthalmopathy. T-cell repertoires of thyroid tissue and blood were compared in five or six hyperthyroidism patients. Following sampling, methimazole starting at 30 mg daily was administered to hyperthyroidism patients, and high-dose intravenous methylprednisolone was administered to ophthalmopathy patients. The approximately 100 discovery patients were divided at random into training and test sets in a 7:3 ratio. General study outcomes and caveats: In validation, the model predicted ophthalmopathy progression with less than 71% sensitivity and about 73% specificity; some 13 predicted patients were CT-confirmed with GO in a median of around 6 months. Most of the expanded thyroid clonotypes with a frequency above 0.001 were also detected in blood, and it was suggested that the thyroid immune response may be reflected by blood repertoires. In cross-validation, the 13-signature model distinguished ophthalmopathy from stable hyperthyroidism with about 90% sensitivity and about 84% specificity, and in the test set the corresponding values were roughly 80% and 76%. Sample size was not statistically predetermined, and group allocation was not concealed from the investigators.

TCR beta CDR3 regions were amplified from RNA transcripts for repertoire sequencing. HTBI primers and the Qiagen OneStep RT-PCR kit were used in a first-round RT-PCR, which was followed by a second-round multiplex PCR, size selection and purification. Libraries were sequenced paired-end with 100 bp reads on an Illumina HiSeq2000. Processing in the source paper ran as follows. Reads were processed with SOAPnuke, discarding reads with adapters, uncalled bases, mean Phred below 15, or no exact constant-primer or identifier match. COPE v1.2.5 was used to merge the high-quality paired reads. Each unique nucleotide sequence was treated as a clonotype, and MiTCR v1.1 was used to align the clonotypes to the IMGT TRB V, D and J references. Only V-J combinations with frequency above 0.0001 were analysed, covering around 99% of repertoires. For each V-J combination, a TCR clonal expansion and chaos score was defined as F50 clonal expansion divided by the chaos observed in the TCRdist matrix. Features were reduced by Welch's t-statistics and random forest to approximately 12 V-J combinations, which fed a naive Bayes classifier. The similarity between thyroid and blood repertoires was quantified using the Morisita-Horn index. The public reads were reanalyzed by TCRdb: fastp trimming at Q25, MiXCR alignment, in-frame beta chains only. Entries that share a CDR3 protein sequence are merged under the most common genes and DNA. TCRdb, rather than the study authors, made the V and J calls. This sample is represented by about 620,000 distinct CDR3 sequences; about 20% of them were singletons. The ten largest account for roughly 6.9% of the sample.

A distance of 6 bases separates the germline ends of V and J, which lose 0 bases and 0 bases respectively. The CDR3 runs 16 amino acids, cysteine and phenylalanine included. The kept DNA is CDR3 alone, 48 bases in frame from the first base. The germline V gene yields SGHTA for CDR1 and FQGNSA for CDR2. Stable hyperthyroidism was defined as no progression to ophthalmopathy within 18 months of follow-up. Hyperthyroidism patients were newly diagnosed, with disease duration under 2 months, and aged 18 to 65 years. Patients with other autoimmune diseases, uncontrolled infections, pregnancy or lactation were excluded from the study. Clinical symptoms, serum thyroxine, TRAb, thyroid ultrasound and orbital computed tomography were used for diagnosis. Ficoll-Paque density gradient centrifugation was used to isolate PBMCs from 9.5 to 10 ml of fresh peripheral blood. Total RNA was extracted with Trizol reagent and quality-checked on an Agilent 2100 Bioanalyzer.

The material sequenced was peripheral blood. The sequence was obtained from a woman aged 18 to 35 with stable Graves' hyperthyroidism. Some clones in this sample may be carry-over from other donors' samples. Donor details come from another sample of the same person, matched by shared clones. This chain joins TRBV7-2 to TRBJ1-6; no D gene is confidently identified. The bases are TGTGCCAGCAGCTTAGCGCGCAGCTCCTATAATTCACCCCTCCACTTT. This gives the protein CASSLARSSYNSPLHF.